Listed below are T cell receptor beta chains from one sample, sequenced in a study of blood T cell repertoires in COVID-19. Method: immunoSEQ multiplex PCR; TCRdb's copy keeps in-frame clones and lacks some. Seen here are 200,000 to 250,000 clones, approximately 90% observed once, and the top ten hold approximately 10%. Sequenced material: peripheral blood. Receptors originate from a woman aged 50 to 65 with COVID-19, enrolled during active disease. CDR3s include the opening cysteine and the closing phenylalanine or tryptophan. Each record gives: V gene, clone size, D gene, J gene, CDR3 DNA, CDR3 protein. A D gene is named only where the DNA matches it firmly. Not every row has a clone size; where given, it reads once, few, many or a size class.

TRBV5-4	.	TRBD2	TRBJ2-1	TGTGCCAGCAGCTTCGGACGGGGGGGAATCTATGAGCAGTTCTTC	CASSFGRGGIYEQFF
TRBV19	.	TRBD1	TRBJ1-1	TGTGCCAGTGACTCAGGGGGAACTGAAGCTTTCTTT	CASDSGGTEAFF
TRBV19	.	TRBD2	TRBJ2-2	TGTGCCAGTTTCCCTCGGGGGGTATCATCAACCGGGGAGCTGTTTTTT	CASFPRGVSSTGELFF
TRBV20-1	.	TRBD2	TRBJ2-1	TGCAGTGCTAGTCCCCTCCCGGGACTAGCGGGGGCCAGCTCCTACAATGAGCAGTTCTTC	CSASPLPGLAGASSYNEQFF
TRBV20-1	once	TRBD2	TRBJ2-1	TGCAGTGCTAGGGGAGGGGCTGAGCAGTTCTTC	CSARGGAEQFF
TRBV30	.	TRBD1	TRBJ2-2	TGTGCCTGGGGGGACAGGGGAGGAACGTTGGAGCTGTTTTTT	CAWGDRGGTLELFF
TRBV19	.	TRBD1	TRBJ1-3	TGTGCCAGTAGTACGACAGGGCTTGGAAACACCATATATTTT	CASSTTGLGNTIYF
TRBV2	once	.	TRBJ2-3	TGTGCCAGCAGGTCTAGAGGGGGGGTAACAGATACGCAGTATTTT	CASRSRGGVTDTQYF
TRBV11-3	.	.	TRBJ1-2	TGTGCCAGCAGCTTAGGTCAGGATGGCTACACCTTC	CASSLGQDGYTF
TRBV2	.	.	TRBJ1-1	TGTGCCAGCAACCGAAGGGGGGGCACTGAAGCTTTCTTT	CASNRRGGTEAFF
TRBV25-1	.	.	TRBJ2-2	TGTGCCAGCAGCGCAACCCTCAGCGGGAACACCGGGGAGCTGTTTTTT	CASSATLSGNTGELFF
TRBV2	.	.	TRBJ1-4	TGTGCCAGCAGCAAGGGTGGAGGCTATGAAAAACTGTTTTTT	CASSKGGGYEKLFF
TRBV20-1	.	.	TRBJ1-1	TGCAGTGCGGCCGTGTGGACTGAAGCTTTCTTT	CSAAVWTEAFF
TRBV9	.	.	TRBJ2-6	TGTGCCAGCAGCGGAGCGATCTCTGGGGCCAACGTCCTGACTTTC	CASSGAISGANVLTF
TRBV14	.	TRBD1	TRBJ2-2	TGTGCCAGCAGCCACCTGACAGGGGAGGTCGGGGAGCTGTTTTTT	CASSHLTGEVGELFF
TRBV5-1	.	TRBD1	TRBJ1-3	TGCGCCAGCGCCCCCGGGACAGGGTCAAGAGCTGGAAACACCATATATTTT	CASAPGTGSRAGNTIYF
TRBV2	.	TRBD2	TRBJ2-5	TGTGCCAGCAGTCGCCTTACTAGCGGGCAAGAGACCCAGTACTTC	CASSRLTSGQETQYF
TRBV19	.	TRBD1	TRBJ1-5	TGTGCCAGTACCACGACAGGGGCGGGCAATCAGCCCCAGCATTTT	CASTTTGAGNQPQHF
TRBV10-3	few	TRBD1	TRBJ2-1	TGTGCCATCAGTGGAAAACAGGGGGCGCCGAATGAGCAGTTCTTC	CAISGKQGAPNEQFF
TRBV3-1/TRBV3-2	.	TRBD2	TRBJ2-1	TGTGCCAGCAGCCCGCCGGGACTAGCGGGGGAAAATGAGCAGTTCTTC	CASSPPGLAGENEQFF
TRBV4-1	.	TRBD2	TRBJ2-3	TGCGCCAGCAGCCAATTAAGTAGCGGGGCTAGCACAGATACGCAGTATTTT	CASSQLSSGASTDTQYF
TRBV7-6	.	TRBD1	TRBJ1-1	TGTGCCAGCAGCGGACAGGGGGGGCACACTGAAGCTTTCTTT	CASSGQGGHTEAFF
TRBV7-2	.	TRBD1	TRBJ2-3	TGTGCCAGCAGCTTAGCTGGTACCGGGACAGCTCGAGATACGCAGTATTTT	CASSLAGTGTARDTQYF
TRBV30	.	.	TRBJ1-2	TGTGCCTGGACAGTAGGGGGGGGTGGCTACACCTTC	CAWTVGGGGYTF
TRBV9	.	TRBD2	TRBJ2-3	TGTGCCAGCAGCTTTAGGACTAGCGGGGGACAAGGCACAGATACGCAGTATTTT	CASSFRTSGGQGTDTQYF
TRBV19	.	.	TRBJ1-3	TGTGCCAGTAGTATAAGGGGCGGAGGAAACACCATATATTTT	CASSIRGGGNTIYF
TRBV5-1	.	TRBD1	TRBJ1-6	TGCGCCAGCAGCACGTCCGGGACAGATAATTCACCCCTCCACTTT	CASSTSGTDNSPLHF
TRBV7-2	.	TRBD1	TRBJ1-6	TGTGCCAGCAGCTCCTACAGGGGGTCCTATAATTCACCCCTCCACTTT	CASSSYRGSYNSPLHF
TRBV19	.	.	TRBJ1-6	TGTGCCAGTAGTCAAGCCTACAGGGATTCCAATTCACCCCTCCACTTT	CASSQAYRDSNSPLHF
TRBV15	.	.	TRBJ1-2	TGTGCCACCAGCAGTTTCGCGGGGTTCTATGGCTACACCTTC	CATSSFAGFYGYTF
TRBV6-5	.	TRBD1	TRBJ1-4	TGTGCCAGCAGTTACGACAGGGGTGAAAAACTGTTTTTT	CASSYDRGEKLFF
TRBV14	.	.	TRBJ1-5	TGTGCCAGCAGCCAAGAGACAGGACCCCAGCATTTT	CASSQETGPQHF
TRBV9	.	TRBD1	TRBJ2-7	TGTGCCAGCAGCTCGCACCGGGACAGGGACCTCTACGAGCAGTACTTC	CASSSHRDRDLYEQYF
TRBV13	.	TRBD2	TRBJ2-3	TGTGCCAGCAGCTCACAGCGGGGGGTCATCACAGATACGCAGTATTTT	CASSSQRGVITDTQYF
TRBV6-5	.	TRBD1	TRBJ1-5	TGTGCCAGCAGCCCCCAGACAGGGTCCTATCAGCCCCAGCATTTT	CASSPQTGSYQPQHF
TRBV5-1	few	TRBD1	TRBJ2-2	TGCGCCAGCAGCTTGGAAGGGACAGACCGATTTCGAAACACCGGGGAGCTGTTTTTT	CASSLEGTDRFRNTGELFF
TRBV12-5	.	.	TRBJ2-2	TGTGCTAGTGCACTCAGGCCCACCGGGGAGCTGTTTTTT	CASALRPTGELFF
TRBV7-6	once	TRBD2	TRBJ2-1	TGTGCCAGCAGCTCTGGACTAGCGGGTAGCTACAATGAGCAGTTCTTC	CASSSGLAGSYNEQFF
TRBV3-1/TRBV3-2	.	.	TRBJ2-1	TGTGCCAGCAGCCAAACCTTGGGGGGAGTGGAGTTCTTC	CASSQTLGGVEFF
TRBV5-1	.	.	TRBJ2-7	TGCGCCAGCAGCTTGGGCCCCCCTGCCAGGGCCAACGAGCAGTACTTC	CASSLGPPARANEQYF
TRBV10-3	.	.	TRBJ1-2	TGTGCCATCAGTGAGGTGGGCAGGGCTTATGGCTACACCTTC	CAISEVGRAYGYTF
TRBV20-1	.	TRBD2	TRBJ2-7	TGCAGTGCTAGTAGCGGGGGTTTCTACGAGCAGTACTTC	CSASSGGFYEQYF
TRBV5-1	.	TRBD2	TRBJ2-1	TGCGCCAGCAGCTTGTACACTAGCGGGGCAAGAAGTGAGCAGTTCTTC	CASSLYTSGARSEQFF
TRBV7-2	.	TRBD1	TRBJ1-6	TGTGCCAGCAGCCAGGGACAGTATTCACCCCTCCACTTT	CASSQGQYSPLHF
TRBV7-6	.	TRBD2	TRBJ2-3	TGTGCCAGCAGCCCTCGGGGGGTCCCCACAGATACGCAGTATTTT	CASSPRGVPTDTQYF
TRBV21-1	.	.	TRBJ2-5	TGTGCCAGCAGCAAAGCGCGTGACGCCCTAGCGGGGGAAAGGTTCCAAGAGACCCAGTACTTC	CASSKARDALAGERFQETQYF
TRBV6-5	.	.	TRBJ2-7	TGTGCCAGCCAGTTGTCATTAATCGATTACGAGCAGTACTTC	CASQLSLIDYEQYF
TRBV3-1/TRBV3-2	.	TRBD2	TRBJ2-5	TGTGCCAGCAGCCTAGGGACTAGCCGCCCGACCCAGTACTTC	CASSLGTSRPTQYF
TRBV5-1	.	.	TRBJ2-3	TGCGCCAGCAGCCCCGGAGGACTCAGCACAGATACGCAGTATTTT	CASSPGGLSTDTQYF
TRBV9	once	.	TRBJ2-2	TGTGCCAGCAGCGTAGACACAGGGCAGTCCACCGGGGAGCTGTTTTTT	CASSVDTGQSTGELFF
TRBV11-2	.	.	TRBJ2-7	TGTGCCAGCAGCTTGGCCTCGCAGGCGAGAGAGCAGTACTTC	CASSLASQAREQYF
TRBV3-1/TRBV3-2	.	TRBD1	TRBJ1-2	TGTGCCAGCAGCCAATCGGGACAGTACTATGGCTACACCTTC	CASSQSGQYYGYTF
TRBV6-5	.	.	TRBJ1-5	TGTGCCAGCAGCCCCCAGCGGTGGAGCAATCAGCCCCAGCATTTT	CASSPQRWSNQPQHF